This T cell receptor (beta chain) was captured by sequencing in a study of Ad26.COV2.S vaccination and SARS-CoV-2 variants. Study overall: The donor belonged to the COV1001 Ad26.COV2.S trial arm.

General study points: Assessments of TCR breadth and depth may have underestimated the total T cell responses.

To note about this clone: As yet, its antigen is unknown.

Germline CDR1 ENHRY, CDR2 SYGVKD. V gave up 2 bases and J gave up 10 bases, with 12 bases separating them. This CDR3 is 12 amino acids long. The treatment: some 20 received Ad26.COV2.S at low or high dose, single or two shots; about 5 received placebo; per-sample allocation not given. Sampling occurred on day 63 after the first vaccine or placebo injection. The repertoire was sequenced with immunoSEQ multiplex PCR; TCRdb's copy has only in-frame clones and lacks some. This sample carries fewer than 400,000 clones, around 85% of them seen once, and the ten largest clones take approximately 2%. Sequences were derived from peripheral blood, sampled in a trial of Ad26.COV2.S vaccine versus placebo. This receptor was taken from a person aged 18-60 years who received the Ad26.COV2.S COVID-19 vaccine or a placebo. This chain joins TRBV10-3 and TRBJ2-7; TRBD1 or TRBD2 may be the D gene (5 bases each). The CDR3 sequence: CAISEDSGRQYF. The CDR3 DNA follows: TGTGCCATCAGTGAGGACTCGGGACGCCAGTACTTC.